The 13 T cell receptor beta chains given below trace back to one sample, sequenced in a study of Graves' ophthalmopathy and Graves' hyperthyroidism. TCR beta CDR3 amplification used RNA transcripts. HTBI primers were used in a first-round RT-PCR, which preceded a second-round multiplex PCR. MiXCR, applied by TCRdb to the multiplex PCR reads, yields one record per CDR3 protein. This repertoire shows about 210,000 distinct CDR3 sequences, 25% to 30% found once; its top ten account for approximately 9.1%. The sequenced material came from peripheral blood. These receptors were taken from a man in his fifties with Graves' ophthalmopathy.

This clonotype was picked up many times. V is TRBV4-2 and J is TRBJ2-7, with TRBD2 matching over 8 bases. The ends lost 0 bases at V and 4 bases at J; junction bases unmatched: 5. Germline CDR1 is LGHNA and CDR2 is YNFKEQ. This CDR3 spans 15 amino acids. The CDR3 nucleotides read TGTGCCAGCAGCCAAGATCTTCGCGGGAGGTACGAGCAGTACTTC. This codes for CASSQDLRGRYEQYF.

This clonotype has a count of ten or more. The chain couples TRBV12-3 or TRBV12-4 to TRBJ2-7; a possible D gene is TRBD2 (6 bases). This CDR3 comprises 13 residues. V was clipped by 6 bases and J by 2 bases, with 11 bases between them. CDR3 nucleotides: TGTGCCAGCAGCAAGCGGGTAGCCTACGAGCAGTACTTC. Translation gives CASSKRVAYEQYF.

This clonotype was counted at least ten times. This sequence joins TRBV28 and TRBJ1-1; 8 bases line up with TRBD1. V lost 4 bases, J lost 4 bases, and 8 bases stayed unmatched. CDR3 length equals 15 residues. The germline V gene encodes CDR1 MDHEN and CDR2 SYDVKM. In DNA form, the CDR3 reads TGTGCCAGCAGTTCACTGGGACAGGCGGTCACTGAAGCTTTCTTT. This gives the protein CASSSLGQAVTEAFF. The full variable domain, with the rest looked up from reference TRBV28 and TRBJ1-1, is DVKVTQSSRYLVKRTGEKVFLECVQDMDHENMFWYRQDPGLGLRLIYFSYDVKMKEKGDIPEGYSVSREKKERFSLILESASTNQTSMYLCASSSLGQAVTEAFFGQGTRLTVV.

This clonotype rates as medium-sized. The chain carries TRBV12-3 or TRBV12-4 and TRBJ2-7; 7 positions agree with TRBD1. The CDR3 loop spans 13 amino acids. The junction had 3 bases not matched to a gene; V was cut back by 6 bases and J by 1 base. The CDR3 DNA reads TGTGCCAGCAGAGCGACAGGGTCCTACGAGCAGTACTTC. Its protein product is CASRATGSYEQYF.

The table lists this clonotype with many counts. The V call is TRBV27, the J call TRBJ2-7, with 11 bases that match TRBD1. V lost 6 bases, J lost 3 bases, and 13 bases stayed unmatched. The CDR3 is made up of 17 amino acids. The germline V gene encodes CDR1 MNHEY and CDR2 SMNVEV (reference sequence). The DNA of the CDR3 is TGTGCCAGCAGGCTTAAACCGGGACAGGGGGGTGTCTACGAGCAGTACTTC. As protein: CASRLKPGQGGVYEQYF.

In this sample, this clonotype turned up once. The chain recombines TRBV15 with TRBJ2-7; unclear D gene. Deletions cut 0 bases from V and 4 bases from J, with 4 bases between. The V gene's germline CDR1 is LNHNV and CDR2 YYDKDF (reference sequence). CDR3 length: 12 residues. The CDR3 sequence: CATSRDRYEQYF. The DNA for the CDR3 is TGTGCCACCAGCAGAGATCGGTACGAGCAGTACTTC.

In its sample, this clonotype was seen many times. The chain employs TRBV6-5 and TRBJ1-1, with 8 bases aligning to TRBD1. Germline assignment: CDR1 MNHEY and CDR2 SVGAGI. This CDR3 is 16 amino acids long. V lost 6 bases, J lost 1 base, and 10 bases stayed unmatched. The CDR3 DNA sequence: TGTGCCAGCAGGCCCGGACAGGGAGGCTCGAACACTGAAGCTTTCTTT. The encoded protein is CASRPGQGGSNTEAFF.

Many counts were recorded for this clonotype. This chain uses TRBV13 with TRBJ1-2; D may be TRBD1 (5 bases). The V end lost 3 bases, the J end lost 2 bases, and 10 bases lay between the germline ends. The CDR3 totals 14 residues. Germline loops: CDR1 PRHDT, CDR2 FYEKMQ (reference sequence). CDR3 in DNA: TGTGCCAGCAGCTTTGGGACCGCAAACTATGGCTACACCTTC. It specifies CASSFGTANYGYTF.

This clonotype occurred many times. The chain employs TRBV10-1 and TRBJ1-5; weak D call: TRBD1 (5 bases). Germline V lookup: CDR1 WNHNN, CDR2 SYGVQD (reference sequence). The V end lost 2 bases, the J end lost 4 bases, and 12 bases lay between the germline ends. The CDR3 runs 15 residues. The CDR3 bases are TGCGCCAGCAGTGAGCCAGGGACGGTGAATCAGCCCCAGCATTTT. Protein sequence: CASSEPGTVNQPQHF.

This clonotype appeared many times. V and J are TRBV29-1 and TRBJ2-2, with D uncertain. V lost 4 bases to trimming and J lost 4 bases, with 7 bases between them. Germline V gene lookup returns CDR1 SQVTM and CDR2 ANQGSEA. The CDR3 runs 12 residues. The DNA for the CDR3 is TGCAGCGTTGCTAATCCCACCGGGGAGCTGTTTTTT. The encoded protein is CSVANPTGELFF.

This clonotype was found many times. The chain joins TRBV6-6 to TRBJ2-7; D not certain. This CDR3 is 15 amino acids long. Trimming took off 6 bases at V and 1 base at J, with 16 bases between the two ends. Germline V gene sequence: CDR1 MNHNY, CDR2 SVGAGI (reference sequence). The CDR3 DNA reads as TGTGCCAGCAGATATTCTAGTGATTCTTCCTACGAGCAGTACTTC. Translated: CASRYSSDSSYEQYF.

The CDR3 DNA follows: TGTGCCAGCAGTTCCAACAGGGGACCCCCTTCGCGGGAGCAGTACTTC. It yields the protein CASSSNRGPPSREQYF. This chain links TRBV12-3 or TRBV12-4 with TRBJ2-7; 7 positions agree with TRBD1. The CDR3 is 16 residues long. V lost 4 bases, J lost 7 bases, and 16 bases stayed unmatched.

This rearrangement joins TRBV12-3 or TRBV12-4 to TRBJ2-7; 7 bases are a match to TRBD1. CDR3 length: 14 residues. Trimming took 6 bases from V and 0 from J; bases not matched to a gene: 5. The CDR3 loop is CASRAGTDSYEQYF. The DNA for the CDR3 is TGTGCCAGCAGAGCCGGGACAGACTCCTACGAGCAGTACTTC.